The 18 T cell receptor beta chains below all came from one sample that was sequenced in a study of CD8+CD57+ T cells in acquired aplastic anemia (dated by TCRdb to between 2017 and 2018). For sequencing, an Illumina HiSeq 2000 was employed. TCR beta VDJ combination and CDR3 sequence profiling used genomic DNA as the template. TCRdb reanalyzed the raw reads on its own, using fastp at Q25 for trimming and MiXCR for clone calling, and kept in-frame beta chains. Each entry merges the rows of one CDR3 protein and shows their most common DNA and genes. The sample data list 150,000 or so distinct CDR3 sequences, and 45% to 55% of these were observed just once. Of the sample, approximately 3% is held by the ten largest clones. The patients picked for sequencing were ones in whom flow cytometry had shown an expansion of CD8+CD57+ cells. Sequencing was carried out using sorted CD4+, CD8+, or CD8+CD57+ T cells (not recorded which) from PBMCs. These receptors all stem from a human donor with aplastic anemia.

In its sample, this clonotype was seen many times. The chain employs TRBV20-1 and TRBJ2-7, with 9 bases lining up with TRBD2. V was clipped by 0 bases and J by 6 bases; unmatched bases: 9. The CDR3 totals 15 residues. Germline CDR1 reads DFQATT; CDR2 reads SNEGSKA (reference sequence). CDR3 in amino acids: CSARETQGSGGEQYF. For the CDR3, the DNA is TGCAGTGCTAGAGAGACCCAAGGTAGCGGGGGCGAGCAGTACTTC.

This clonotype was counted only a few times. V usage is TRBV29-1 and J usage is TRBJ2-3, with D hard to call. This CDR3 contains 10 residues. V was clipped by 6 bases and J by 10 bases, with 11 bases between them. Germline-derived CDR1 and CDR2 are SQVTM and ANQGSEA. In DNA, the CDR3 is TGCAGCGTGGCAGAAAAGGCGCAGTATTTT. Translating it yields CSVAEKAQYF.

Turning to this clonotype: A read error may explain this, as a much larger clone is one base away. The chain combines TRBV7-3 with TRBJ1-1, with D possibly TRBD1 on 5 matching bases. This CDR3 has 14 residues. The V end was cut by 2 bases, the J end by 1 base, with 8 bases between. CDR1 and CDR2 from the germline V gene are SGHTA and FQGTGA. The CDR3 region has the DNA TGTGCCAGCAGCTTATATGGGGGGAACACTGAAGCTTTCTTT. This sequence encodes CASSLYGGNTEAFF.

This clonotype was recorded only once. This rearrangement joins TRBV24-1 to TRBJ1-5; D uncertain. The CDR3 length is 16 residues. Looked up from germline, CDR1 is KGHDR and CDR2 is SFDVKD. V lost 3 bases to trimming and J lost 5 bases, with 16 bases between them. The CDR3 DNA sequence: TGTGCCACCAGTGATCCTAAAGCTGATCTGCATCAGCCCCAGCATTTT. Amino acid sequence: CATSDPKADLHQPQHF.

Details on this clonotype: A read error is possible here, since a much larger clone lies one base away. The gene calls are TRBV6-1 and TRBJ2-7, with 7 bases that match TRBD1. The CDR3 is 17 residues long. CDR1 is MNHNS and CDR2 is SASEGT in the germline V gene. In DNA form, the CDR3 reads TGTGGCAGCAGTGGCCAGCCTCCGGGACAGCAAAACTACGAGCAGTACTTC. It yields the protein CGSSGQPPGQQNYEQYF.

This rearrangement joins TRBV30 to TRBJ2-3; D possibly corresponds to TRBD2 (6 bases). The CDR3 contains 13 residues. Germline V lookup: CDR1 GTSNPN, CDR2 SVGIG (reference sequence). Written as DNA, the CDR3 is TGTACAATCGGGGGACCCAGCACAGATACGCAGTATTTT. Its protein is CTIGGPSTDTQYF. The full variable domain, completed using reference TRBV30 and TRBJ2-3, is SQTIHQWPATLVQPVGSPLSLECTVEGTSNPNLYWYRQAAGRGLQLLFYSVGIGQISSEVPQNLSASRPQDRQFILSSKKLLLSDSGFYLCTIGGPSTDTQYFGPGTRLTVL.

This clonotype appeared many times. This sequence joins TRBV7-8 and TRBJ1-2; 9 positions agree with TRBD1. V gave up 5 bases and J gave up 5 bases; unmatched junction bases: 6. From germline, CDR1 is SGHVS and CDR2 FQNEAQ. The CDR3 sequence is 14 residues long. CDR3 in amino acids: CASSPGGTGYGYTF. The CDR3 DNA sequence: TGTGCCAGCAGCCCGGGCGGGACAGGGTATGGCTACACCTTC. The variable domain in full, with the rest retrieved from reference TRBV7-8 and TRBJ1-2, is GAGVSQSPRYKVAKRGQDVALRCDPISGHVSLFWYQQALGQGPEFLTYFQNEAQLDKSGLPSDRFFAERPEGSVSTLKIQRTQQEDSAVYLCASSPGGTGYGYTFGSGTRLTVV.

This clonotype was seen many times. The V gene is TRBV5-1, the J gene TRBJ2-3; weak D call: TRBD2 (6 bases). Germline V gene sequence: CDR1 SGHRS, CDR2 YFSETQ. V lost 5 bases, J lost 3 bases, and 19 bases lay in between. The CDR3 covers 16 residues. CDR3 in amino acids: CASRRGRGFSTDTQYF. Here the CDR3 DNA reads TGCGCCAGCAGACGGGGTCGGGGGTTTAGTACAGATACGCAGTATTTT. The complete variable domain, with remaining parts taken from reference TRBV5-1 and TRBJ2-3, reads KAGVTQTPRYLIKTRGQQVTLSCSPISGHRSVSWYQQTPGQGLQFLFEYFSETQRNKGNFPGRFSGRQFSNSRSEMNVSTLELGDSALYLCASRRGRGFSTDTQYFGPGTRLTVL.

The J gene is TRBJ1-2, the V gene TRBV11-2; the match to TRBD1 covers 9 bases. The CDR3 sequence is 15 residues long. With V trimmed by 0 bases and J by 8 bases, 7 bases remained unmatched. CDR1 and CDR2 (germline): SGHAT, FQNNGV. The CDR3 bases are TGTGCCAGCAGCTTAGAAGTACAGGGGGCTGGGGGCTACACCTTC. It codes for CASSLEVQGAGGYTF.

This clonotype was detected ten times or more. The chain uses TRBV7-2 and TRBJ1-3, with 9 bases matching TRBD1. CDR3 size: 17 residues. Germline loops: CDR1 SGHTA, CDR2 FQGNSA. V gave up 1 base and J gave up 0 bases; unmatched junction bases: 4. DNA of the CDR3: TGTGCCAGCAGCTTAGTCGGGACAGGGAACTCTGGAAACACCATATATTTT. It codes for CASSLVGTGNSGNTIYF. The full variable domain, rest sourced from reference TRBV7-2 and TRBJ1-3, is GAGVSQSPSNKVTEKGKDVELRCDPISGHTALYWYRQSLGQGLEFLIYFQGNSAPDKSGLPSDRFSAERTGGSVSTLTIQRTQQEDSAVYLCASSLVGTGNSGNTIYFGEGSWLTVV.

The V and J genes are TRBV4-2 and TRBJ2-3; 7 nucleotides align to TRBD1. J was trimmed by 4 bases and V by 4 bases; bases with no gene match: 8. The germline V gene encodes CDR1 LGHNA and CDR2 YNFKEQ. CDR3 length: 15 residues. The chain's CDR3 is CASSPGQRTSDTQYF. For the CDR3, the DNA is TGTGCCAGCAGCCCGGGACAGCGCACATCAGATACGCAGTATTTT.

In DNA, the CDR3 is TGTGCCAGCAGCTTGATGGGACTAGCGGGAGGGATCTCCTACAATGAGCAGTTCTTC. This translates into CASSLMGLAGGISYNEQFF. The chain has TRBV5-4 and TRBJ2-1; 16 positions agree with TRBD2. V gave up 1 base and J gave up 0 bases; unmatched junction bases: 4. CDR3 size: 19 residues. The germline V gene encodes CDR1 SGHNT and CDR2 YYREEE (reference sequence).

This clonotype was detected many times. Mismatch with germline at one junction end may stem from a read error. The rearrangement uses TRBV29-1 and TRBJ2-7; D might be TRBD2 (6 bases). The CDR3 sequence is 11 residues long. Germline V gene lookup returns CDR1 SQVTM and CDR2 ANQGSEA. The CDR3 bases are TGCAGCGTTGAAGATCGGGGGTCGTACCACTTC. Translation gives CSVEDRGSYHF.

This clonotype was observed once. The chain joins TRBV20-1 to TRBJ2-7; 7 nucleotides line up with TRBD1. The ends lost 6 bases at V and 0 bases at J; junction bases unmatched: 5. Germline CDR1 DFQATT, CDR2 SNEGSKA (reference sequence). There are 13 residues in the CDR3. CDR3 nucleotide sequence: TGCAGTGCAACCGGGACAGACTCCTACGAGCAGTACTTC. Translating it yields CSATGTDSYEQYF.

This clonotype was picked up many times. The chain has TRBV3-1 and TRBJ2-7, with D maybe TRBD1 (5 bases). Germline lookup yields CDR1 LGHDT and CDR2 YNNKEL (reference sequence). V was trimmed by 4 bases and J by 0 bases, leaving 10 bases between them. This CDR3 spans 14 amino acids. CDR3 bases: TGTGCCAGCAGCCTCCGACAGAGCTCCTACGAGCAGTACTTC. Translation: CASSLRQSSYEQYF.

The table lists this clonotype with many counts. The chain has TRBV19 and TRBJ1-5; D is possibly TRBD1 (5 bases). This CDR3 contains 15 residues. Per germline, CDR1 LNHDA and CDR2 SQIVND (reference sequence). V lost 5 bases, J lost 1 base, and 12 bases lay in between. The CDR3 DNA reads TGTGCCAGTAGTGCCGAGGGACTAAGCAATCAGCCCCAGCATTTT. It encodes CASSAEGLSNQPQHF.

The genes are TRBV19 and TRBJ1-2; a possible D gene is TRBD1 (5 bases). The germline CDR1 and CDR2 sequences are LNHDA and SQIVND (reference sequence). The CDR3 loop spans 13 amino acids. Trimming took off 10 bases at V and 7 bases at J, with 19 bases between the two ends. The CDR3 DNA reads as TGTGCCACACTTGGGACTTCATTTTTTGGCTACACCTTC. Protein sequence: CATLGTSFFGYTF.

V is TRBV2 and J is TRBJ2-2; D remains unclear. Germline V gene lookup returns CDR1 SNHLY and CDR2 FYNNEI. Trimming shortened V by 7 bases and J by 7 bases, and 7 bases separated the two germline ends. This CDR3 region has 11 residues. The CDR3 loop reads CASIFNGELFF. The CDR3, as DNA: TGTGCCAGCATTTTCAACGGGGAGCTGTTTTTT. Based on the CDR3 plus reference TRBV2 and TRBJ2-2, the full variable domain is EPEVTQTPSHQVTQMGQEVILRCVPISNHLYFYWYRQILGQKVEFLVSFYNNEISEKSEIFDDQFSVERPDGSNFTLKIRSTKLEDSAMYFCASIFNGELFFGEGSRLTVL.